These T cell receptor beta chains were read from a single sample in a study of somatic mutations in cytotoxic T cells in rheumatoid arthritis. TCRdb keeps only in-frame clones here, not all; method: immunoSEQ multiplex PCR. The sample consists of some 35,000 clones, more than 80% of them appearing once. Sample: CD8+ T cells sorted from blood. Receptors originate from a man in his forties or fifties in good health. Both conserved end residues are part of each CDR3. The D gene is left open where the match is weak. Expanded clones are given a class, and other clones once, few, many or no size at all.

clone_size: -
j_call: TRBJ2-5
v_call: TRBV6-5
d_call: TRBD2
cdr3_aa: CASSRTSGRQETQYF
cdr3_nt: TGTGCCAGCAGCCGGACTAGCGGGAGGCAAGAGACCCAGTACTTC

clone_size: once
j_call: TRBJ1-1
v_call: TRBV5-1
d_call: -
cdr3_aa: CASSRAAGGSGRMNTEAFF
cdr3_nt: TGCGCCAGCAGCCGTGCGGCCGGGGGGTCAGGGAGGATGAACACTGAAGCTTTCTTT

clone_size: once
j_call: TRBJ2-2
v_call: TRBV11-1
d_call: TRBD1
cdr3_aa: CASSLQDRGVTGELFF
cdr3_nt: TGTGCCAGCAGCTTACAGGACAGGGGAGTCACCGGGGAGCTGTTTTTT

clone_size: -
j_call: TRBJ1-3
v_call: TRBV7-9
d_call: -
cdr3_aa: CASSLRGGNTIYF
cdr3_nt: TGTGCCAGCAGCTTACGGGGTGGAAACACCATATATTTT

clone_size: -
j_call: TRBJ2-5
v_call: TRBV27
d_call: -
cdr3_aa: CASRLPGLETQYF
cdr3_nt: TGTGCCAGCCGGTTGCCCGGGCTAGAGACCCAGTACTTC

clone_size: -
j_call: TRBJ1-5
v_call: TRBV30
d_call: -
cdr3_aa: CACEGGNQPQHF
cdr3_nt: TGTGCCTGCGAGGGTGGCAATCAGCCCCAGCATTTT

clone_size: -
j_call: TRBJ2-7
v_call: TRBV7-9
d_call: -
cdr3_aa: CASSLSNMYEQYF
cdr3_nt: TGTGCCAGCAGCTTATCCAACATGTACGAGCAGTACTTC

clone_size: -
j_call: TRBJ1-4
v_call: TRBV7-2
d_call: -
cdr3_aa: CASSPIPDDEKLFF
cdr3_nt: TGTGCCAGCAGCCCCATCCCGGACGATGAAAAACTGTTTTTT

clone_size: -
j_call: TRBJ2-4
v_call: TRBV6-1
d_call: TRBD2
cdr3_aa: CASSMRLAGGDIQYF
cdr3_nt: TGTGCCAGCAGTATGAGACTAGCGGGAGGCGACATTCAGTACTTC

clone_size: -
j_call: TRBJ2-7
v_call: TRBV11-2
d_call: TRBD1
cdr3_aa: CASSSGTGAYEQYF
cdr3_nt: TGTGCCAGCAGCTCCGGGACAGGTGCCTACGAGCAGTACTTC

clone_size: -
j_call: TRBJ1-1
v_call: TRBV9
d_call: -
cdr3_aa: CASSAGRPGDGEAFF
cdr3_nt: TGTGCCAGCAGCGCCGGAAGGCCAGGCGATGGTGAAGCTTTCTTT

clone_size: -
j_call: TRBJ2-7
v_call: TRBV27
d_call: -
cdr3_aa: CASSSSAYEQYF
cdr3_nt: TGTGCCAGCAGTTCTTCCGCCTACGAGCAGTACTTC

clone_size: few
j_call: TRBJ2-1
v_call: TRBV28
d_call: -
cdr3_aa: CASSLTDYNEQFF
cdr3_nt: TGTGCCAGCAGTCTAACGGACTACAATGAGCAGTTCTTC

clone_size: -
j_call: TRBJ2-3
v_call: TRBV5-6
d_call: -
cdr3_aa: CASNEGRRDTQYF
cdr3_nt: TGTGCCAGCAACGAGGGGAGGAGAGATACGCAGTATTTT

clone_size: -
j_call: TRBJ2-7
v_call: TRBV5-4
d_call: TRBD2
cdr3_aa: CASSSGLAGTFDEQYF
cdr3_nt: TGTGCCAGCAGCTCCGGACTAGCGGGAACGTTTGACGAGCAGTACTTC

clone_size: -
j_call: TRBJ2-7
v_call: TRBV27
d_call: -
cdr3_aa: CASSLVGNEQYF
cdr3_nt: TGTGCCAGCAGTTTAGTGGGGAACGAGCAGTACTTC

clone_size: -
j_call: TRBJ2-3
v_call: TRBV29-1
d_call: -
cdr3_aa: CSVEGGHFRTDTQYF
cdr3_nt: TGCAGCGTTGAAGGTGGTCACTTCCGCACAGATACGCAGTATTTT

clone_size: -
j_call: TRBJ2-1
v_call: TRBV7-2
d_call: TRBD2
cdr3_aa: CASSSTSGHNEQFF
cdr3_nt: TGTGCCAGCAGCTCGACTAGCGGTCACAATGAGCAGTTCTTC

clone_size: -
j_call: TRBJ2-1
v_call: TRBV29-1
d_call: TRBD2
cdr3_aa: CSVRSGGYEQFF
cdr3_nt: TGCAGCGTCCGTTCGGGAGGGTACGAGCAGTTCTTC

clone_size: -
j_call: TRBJ1-2
v_call: TRBV9
d_call: -
cdr3_aa: CASSPFTGNGYTF
cdr3_nt: TGTGCCAGCAGCCCCTTCACGGGGAATGGCTACACCTTC

clone_size: -
j_call: TRBJ2-7
v_call: TRBV28
d_call: -
cdr3_aa: CASSMVTGSYEQYF
cdr3_nt: TGTGCCAGCAGCATGGTGACAGGTTCCTACGAGCAGTACTTC

clone_size: -
j_call: TRBJ2-1
v_call: TRBV19
d_call: -
cdr3_aa: CASSMRGSGEQFF
cdr3_nt: TGTGCCAGTAGTATGAGGGGGTCCGGGGAGCAGTTCTTC

clone_size: -
j_call: TRBJ2-2
v_call: TRBV27
d_call: TRBD2
cdr3_aa: CASKLLAGLTGELFF
cdr3_nt: TGTGCCAGCAAGCTACTAGCGGGACTTACCGGGGAGCTGTTTTTT

clone_size: -
j_call: TRBJ2-7
v_call: TRBV9
d_call: -
cdr3_aa: CASSVDGSTYEQYF
cdr3_nt: TGTGCCAGCAGCGTAGATGGCAGTACCTACGAGCAGTACTTC

clone_size: -
j_call: TRBJ1-2
v_call: TRBV7-9
d_call: -
cdr3_aa: CASSLVFQGYGYTF
cdr3_nt: TGTGCCAGCAGCTTAGTCTTCCAAGGCTATGGCTACACCTTC

clone_size: once
j_call: TRBJ2-1
v_call: TRBV7-9
d_call: TRBD2
cdr3_aa: CASSTSSGKDNEQFF
cdr3_nt: TGTGCCAGCAGCACCTCTAGCGGGAAGGACAATGAGCAGTTCTTC

clone_size: -
j_call: TRBJ2-1
v_call: TRBV7-2
d_call: -
cdr3_aa: CASSLVGHNEQFF
cdr3_nt: TGTGCCAGCAGCTTAGTAGGGCACAATGAGCAGTTCTTC

clone_size: -
j_call: TRBJ2-7
v_call: TRBV14
d_call: -
cdr3_aa: CASSPRAEQPSYEQYF
cdr3_nt: TGTGCCAGCAGCCCCCGGGCCGAACAACCCTCCTACGAGCAGTACTTC

clone_size: -
j_call: TRBJ2-7
v_call: TRBV27
d_call: -
cdr3_aa: CASSPPIRSGQAEQYF
cdr3_nt: TGTGCCAGCAGTCCACCAATCCGGTCCGGACAAGCCGAGCAGTACTTC

clone_size: -
j_call: TRBJ2-7
v_call: TRBV15
d_call: -
cdr3_aa: CATSREGGSGYEQYF
cdr3_nt: TGTGCCACCAGCAGAGAAGGGGGGTCGGGCTACGAGCAGTACTTC

clone_size: -
j_call: TRBJ2-2
v_call: TRBV4-1
d_call: TRBD2
cdr3_aa: CASSRGGSGSGITGELFF
cdr3_nt: TGCGCCAGCAGCCGGGGGGGTAGCGGGAGCGGGATCACCGGGGAGCTGTTTTTT

clone_size: -
j_call: TRBJ2-3
v_call: TRBV28
d_call: -
cdr3_aa: CASSFEREQYF
cdr3_nt: TGTGCCAGCAGCTTCGAAAGGGAGCAGTATTTT

clone_size: -
j_call: TRBJ2-7
v_call: TRBV4-3
d_call: TRBD2
cdr3_aa: CASSQAGTSDYEQYF
cdr3_nt: TGCGCCAGCAGCCAAGCCGGGACTAGCGACTACGAGCAGTACTTC

clone_size: -
j_call: TRBJ2-1
v_call: TRBV5-6
d_call: -
cdr3_aa: CASSSLLAAYNEQFF
cdr3_nt: TGTGCCAGCAGCTCCCTCCTCGCGGCCTACAATGAGCAGTTCTTC

clone_size: -
j_call: TRBJ1-1
v_call: TRBV7-9
d_call: -
cdr3_aa: CASTPLTGGVTEAFF
cdr3_nt: TGTGCCAGCACTCCTTTAACGGGGGGGGTCACTGAAGCTTTCTTT

clone_size: -
j_call: TRBJ2-7
v_call: TRBV12-5
d_call: -
cdr3_aa: CASGSPYEQYF
cdr3_nt: TGTGCTAGTGGTTCTCCTTACGAGCAGTACTTC

clone_size: -
j_call: TRBJ1-1
v_call: TRBV11-2
d_call: -
cdr3_aa: CASSSHRASDTEAFF
cdr3_nt: TGTGCCAGCAGCTCCCACAGGGCTTCGGACACTGAAGCTTTCTTT

clone_size: -
j_call: TRBJ2-7
v_call: TRBV11-2
d_call: -
cdr3_aa: CASSHGFAGFSYEQYF
cdr3_nt: TGTGCCAGCAGCCATGGTTTTGCGGGCTTCTCCTACGAGCAGTACTTC

clone_size: once
j_call: TRBJ2-2
v_call: TRBV7-8
d_call: TRBD2
cdr3_aa: CASSLARVASGISTGELFF
cdr3_nt: TGTGCCAGCAGCTTAGCGAGGGTGGCTAGCGGGATTAGCACCGGGGAGCTGTTTTTT

clone_size: -
j_call: TRBJ2-2
v_call: TRBV6-4
d_call: TRBD2
cdr3_aa: CASSDSREAGELFF
cdr3_nt: TGTGCCAGCAGTGACTCGCGGGAGGCCGGGGAGCTGTTTTTT

clone_size: -
j_call: TRBJ2-7
v_call: TRBV11-2
d_call: TRBD2
cdr3_aa: CASSLTSAGFFNEQYF
cdr3_nt: TGTGCCAGCAGCCTAACCTCAGCGGGATTTTTCAACGAGCAGTACTTC